The rows below give T cell receptor beta chains drawn from one sample of a study of naive and memory T cell subsets. TCRdb reprocessed the UMI-ligation and nested PCR reads with MiXCR, giving one entry per CDR3 protein. The table has roughly 31,000 distinct CDR3 sequences, about 10% seen once. What was sequenced was effector memory CD4+ T cells from blood. These receptors were collected from a human donor in good health. CDR3s include the opening cysteine and the closing phenylalanine or tryptophan. Each record gives: V gene, J gene, CDR3 protein.

>TRBV6-2/TRBV6-3|TRBJ2-5
CASNLGQQETQYF
>TRBV20-1|TRBJ2-3
CSAPGAGGIHTQYF
>TRBV15|TRBJ2-2
CATSTGRANTGELFF
>TRBV20-1|TRBJ2-3
CSAREGTSVLDTQYF
>TRBV7-9|TRBJ1-6
CASSRDGISPLHF
>TRBV20-1|TRBJ1-1
CSARARGAVAEAFF
>TRBV2|TRBJ2-4
CASSPGLGQGTIQYF
>TRBV6-6|TRBJ1-1
CASSPLQGSTEAFF
>TRBV18|TRBJ2-7
CASSPQGQYEQYF
>TRBV6-1|TRBJ2-3
CASSENRGRTTDTQYF
>TRBV12-3/TRBV12-4|TRBJ2-7
CASSDVYEQYF
>TRBV6-2/TRBV6-3|TRBJ2-1
CASSRLAGGQSSYNEQFF
>TRBV12-3/TRBV12-4|TRBJ1-5
CASSFSGTSRGQPQHF
>TRBV4-2|TRBJ2-7
CASSQEALGTSSYEQYF
>TRBV10-3|TRBJ2-7
CAIRDSGYEQYF
>TRBV5-1|TRBJ1-1
CASSWGDNTEAFF
>TRBV19|TRBJ2-1
CASSNIGGGVEQFF
>TRBV28|TRBJ1-1
CASSDLGHWSTEAFF
>TRBV20-1|TRBJ1-6
CSARDLPGAGPNSPLHF
>TRBV28|TRBJ2-7
CASSPQRRAGQFGEQYF
>TRBV19|TRBJ2-7
CASSISGLYEQYF
>TRBV14|TRBJ1-3
CASTVSAGNTIYF
>TRBV10-3|TRBJ2-5
CAIGDRAQETQYF
>TRBV20-1|TRBJ1-2
CSAPERQLNYGYTF
>TRBV14|TRBJ2-6
CASSQDYWTGSSGANVLTF
>TRBV4-2|TRBJ2-2
CASSQVAGGLGGELFF
>TRBV6-1|TRBJ1-6
CASWSRANSPLHF
>TRBV20-1|TRBJ2-1
CSATTSGGINEQFF
>TRBV29-1|TRBJ1-2
CSVEPAGNYGYTF
>TRBV7-2|TRBJ1-4
CASSLRQPGTNEKLFF
>TRBV18|TRBJ2-7
CASSPRTSGYYEQYF